These T cell receptor beta chains were read from a single sample in a study of beta chain features in type 1 diabetes. TCRdb's copy holds only in-frame clones and misses some; the assay was immunoSEQ multiplex PCR. The repertoire holds some 640,000 clones, with around an eighth as singletons. Specimen: naive CD4+ T cells from blood. The receptor set was obtained from a man aged 18 to 29 with type 1 diabetes. Both conserved end residues are part of each CDR3. The D gene is left open where the match is weak. Part of the rows lack a size; the others show once, few, many or a class for expanded clones.

CDR3 protein: CAWSVVTSGRRNEQFF; CDR3 DNA: TGTGCCTGGAGTGTAGTGACTAGCGGGAGACGCAATGAGCAGTTCTTC; V gene: TRBV30; D gene: TRBD2; J gene: TRBJ2-1; clone size: .
CDR3 protein: CASSQDLGTGNTGELFF; CDR3 DNA: TGCGCCAGCAGCCAAGATCTGGGGACAGGGAACACCGGGGAGCTGTTTTTT; V gene: TRBV4-1; D gene: TRBD1; J gene: TRBJ2-2; clone size: few
CDR3 protein: CASSGGINQPQHF; CDR3 DNA: TGTGCCAGCTCTGGCGGAATCAATCAGCCCCAGCATTTT; V gene: TRBV18; D gene: .; J gene: TRBJ1-5; clone size: few
CDR3 protein: CASSQGVARGSSGNTIYF; CDR3 DNA: TGCGCCAGCAGCCAAGGCGTGGCGAGGGGCTCCTCTGGAAACACCATATATTTT; V gene: TRBV4-1; D gene: .; J gene: TRBJ1-3; clone size: few
CDR3 protein: CASSGRQGIGEQFF; CDR3 DNA: TGTGCCAGCAGTGGCCGACAGGGGATCGGTGAGCAGTTCTTC; V gene: TRBV6-1; D gene: TRBD1; J gene: TRBJ2-1; clone size: .
CDR3 protein: CASSVTGLLGYEQYF; CDR3 DNA: TGTGCCAGCAGCGTCACGGGCCTCTTAGGTTACGAGCAGTACTTC; V gene: TRBV7-2; D gene: .; J gene: TRBJ2-7; clone size: .
CDR3 protein: CASSAGHTNSPLHF; CDR3 DNA: TGTGCCAGCAGCGCGGGACATACTAATTCACCCCTCCACTTT; V gene: TRBV5-4; D gene: .; J gene: TRBJ1-6; clone size: .
CDR3 protein: CASSETGTSGYNEQFF; CDR3 DNA: TGTGCCAGCAGTGAGACCGGGACTAGCGGCTACAATGAGCAGTTCTTC; V gene: TRBV6-1; D gene: TRBD2; J gene: TRBJ2-1; clone size: once
CDR3 protein: CASSLVSGAVETQYF; CDR3 DNA: TGTGCCAGCAGCTTAGTGAGTGGGGCAGTAGAGACCCAGTACTTC; V gene: TRBV7-6; D gene: .; J gene: TRBJ2-5; clone size: .
CDR3 protein: CASSSGIGYHNEQFF; CDR3 DNA: TGTGCCAGCAGCTCAGGAATTGGCTACCACAATGAGCAGTTCTTC; V gene: TRBV5-4; D gene: .; J gene: TRBJ2-1; clone size: few
CDR3 protein: CASSLLTSMVRQFF; CDR3 DNA: TGTGCCAGCAGCTTACTAACGTCGATGGTAAGGCAGTTCTTC; V gene: TRBV7-2; D gene: .; J gene: TRBJ2-1; clone size: few
CDR3 protein: CAWSGGSNQPQHF; CDR3 DNA: TGTGCCTGGTCCGGGGGCAGTAATCAGCCCCAGCATTTT; V gene: TRBV30; D gene: .; J gene: TRBJ1-5; clone size: few
CDR3 protein: CASSAGEELFF; CDR3 DNA: TGTGCCAGCTCGGCGGGAGAGGAGCTGTTTTTT; V gene: TRBV18; D gene: TRBD2; J gene: TRBJ2-2; clone size: few
CDR3 protein: CASSSQGGGYTF; CDR3 DNA: TGTGCCAGCAGTTCTCAGGGAGGTGGCTACACCTTC; V gene: TRBV28; D gene: .; J gene: TRBJ1-2; clone size: .
CDR3 protein: CASSYRGSEQYF; CDR3 DNA: TGTGCCAGCAGCTACAGGGGTAGCGAGCAGTACTTC; V gene: TRBV6-5; D gene: TRBD1; J gene: TRBJ2-7; clone size: .
CDR3 protein: CARAGGTQYF; CDR3 DNA: TGTGCCAGGGCCGGGGGGACCCAGTACTTC; V gene: TRBV11-3; D gene: .; J gene: TRBJ2-5; clone size: .
CDR3 protein: CASSLAGATDTQYF; CDR3 DNA: TGTGCCAGCAGCTTGGCGGGGGCGACAGATACGCAGTATTTT; V gene: TRBV7-9; D gene: .; J gene: TRBJ2-3; clone size: few
CDR3 protein: CASVTLRSTDTQYF; CDR3 DNA: TGCGCCAGCGTAACCCTTCGGAGCACAGATACGCAGTATTTT; V gene: TRBV5-1; D gene: .; J gene: TRBJ2-3; clone size: few
CDR3 protein: CASSRGTSGSYEQYF; CDR3 DNA: TGTGCCAGCAGCCGAGGGACTAGCGGGTCCTACGAGCAGTACTTC; V gene: TRBV7-2; D gene: TRBD2; J gene: TRBJ2-7; clone size: few
CDR3 protein: CASSSLASRAEQFF; CDR3 DNA: TGTGCCAGCAGCTCCTTGGCCAGTCGAGCTGAGCAGTTCTTC; V gene: TRBV11-2; D gene: .; J gene: TRBJ2-1; clone size: few
CDR3 protein: CASSQEKSGTSTDTQYF; CDR3 DNA: TGCGCCAGCAGCCAAGAAAAAAGCGGGACCAGCACAGATACGCAGTATTTT; V gene: TRBV4-3; D gene: TRBD2; J gene: TRBJ2-3; clone size: few
CDR3 protein: CASSLGQGIGYEQYF; CDR3 DNA: TGTGCCAGCAGTTTGGGACAGGGGATAGGGTACGAGCAGTACTTC; V gene: TRBV27; D gene: TRBD1; J gene: TRBJ2-7; clone size: .
CDR3 protein: CASSLVNRSSSTDTQYF; CDR3 DNA: TGCGCCAGCAGCTTGGTGAACAGGAGTTCTAGCACAGATACGCAGTATTTT; V gene: TRBV5-1; D gene: .; J gene: TRBJ2-3; clone size: .
CDR3 protein: CASSSRTGSPLHF; CDR3 DNA: TGTGCCAGCAGCTCCCGGACGGGTTCACCCCTCCACTTT; V gene: TRBV5-5; D gene: .; J gene: TRBJ1-6; clone size: .
CDR3 protein: CASSSLLVSGELFF; CDR3 DNA: TGTGCCAGCAGCTCACTACTAGTCTCCGGGGAGCTGTTTTTT; V gene: TRBV7-9; D gene: .; J gene: TRBJ2-2; clone size: .
CDR3 protein: CSVGTDPNEKLFF; CDR3 DNA: TGCAGCGTTGGGACAGACCCTAATGAAAAACTGTTTTTT; V gene: TRBV29-1; D gene: .; J gene: TRBJ1-4; clone size: .
CDR3 protein: CAWNLAGGNEQFF; CDR3 DNA: TGTGCCTGGAACCTAGCGGGAGGGAATGAGCAGTTCTTC; V gene: TRBV30; D gene: TRBD2; J gene: TRBJ2-1; clone size: few
CDR3 protein: CAWSVRLVTGELFF; CDR3 DNA: TGTGCCTGGAGTGTTCGATTAGTTACCGGGGAGCTGTTTTTT; V gene: TRBV30; D gene: .; J gene: TRBJ2-2; clone size: .
CDR3 protein: CASSPGLAGSTDTQYF; CDR3 DNA: TGTGCTAGCAGCCCAGGACTAGCGGGGAGCACAGATACGCAGTATTTT; V gene: TRBV7-7; D gene: TRBD2; J gene: TRBJ2-3; clone size: few
CDR3 protein: CASSRTSGDAYEQYF; CDR3 DNA: TGTGCCAGTAGTCGGACTAGCGGGGATGCCTACGAGCAGTACTTC; V gene: TRBV19; D gene: TRBD2; J gene: TRBJ2-7; clone size: few
CDR3 protein: CASSYGPDTYEQYF; CDR3 DNA: TGTGCCAGCAGTTACGGGCCGGATACCTACGAGCAGTACTTC; V gene: TRBV6-5; D gene: .; J gene: TRBJ2-7; clone size: few
CDR3 protein: CATSSPGRLSGNTIYF; CDR3 DNA: TGTGCCACCAGCAGCCCGGGCCGCCTCTCTGGAAACACCATATATTTT; V gene: TRBV15; D gene: .; J gene: TRBJ1-3; clone size: .
CDR3 protein: CSARQGNEQFF; CDR3 DNA: TGCAGTGCTAGACAGGGCAATGAGCAGTTCTTC; V gene: TRBV20-1; D gene: .; J gene: TRBJ2-1; clone size: .
CDR3 protein: CASSRTGVSDTQYF; CDR3 DNA: TGTGCCAGCAGTCGGACAGGGGTCTCAGATACGCAGTATTTT; V gene: TRBV5-6; D gene: TRBD1; J gene: TRBJ2-3; clone size: .
CDR3 protein: CASSPAGDTQYF; CDR3 DNA: TGTGCCAGCAGCCCTGCGGGGGATACGCAGTATTTT; V gene: TRBV7-9; D gene: .; J gene: TRBJ2-3; clone size: .
CDR3 protein: CATREGFDQPQHF; CDR3 DNA: TGTGCGACCAGAGAAGGTTTCGATCAGCCCCAGCATTTT; V gene: TRBV15; D gene: .; J gene: TRBJ1-5; clone size: .
CDR3 protein: CASSQDSWIYEQYF; CDR3 DNA: TGCGCCAGCAGCCAAGATAGTTGGATCTACGAGCAGTACTTC; V gene: TRBV4-1; D gene: .; J gene: TRBJ2-7; clone size: few
CDR3 protein: CASSPSTGAMNTEAFF; CDR3 DNA: TGCGCCAGCAGCCCATCGACAGGGGCCATGAACACTGAAGCTTTCTTT; V gene: TRBV5-1; D gene: TRBD1; J gene: TRBJ1-1; clone size: .
CDR3 protein: CASSQSGTANYGYTF; CDR3 DNA: TGTGCCAGCAGCCAATCCGGGACAGCCAACTATGGCTACACCTTC; V gene: TRBV4-2; D gene: TRBD1; J gene: TRBJ1-2; clone size: few
CDR3 protein: CASSLGGREDEKLFF; CDR3 DNA: TGCGCCAGCAGCTTGGGAGGGAGAGAAGATGAAAAACTGTTTTTT; V gene: TRBV5-1; D gene: .; J gene: TRBJ1-4; clone size: .
CDR3 protein: CASRMDSISYNEQFF; CDR3 DNA: TGTGCCAGCAGGATGGACAGCATCTCCTACAATGAGCAGTTCTTC; V gene: TRBV28; D gene: .; J gene: TRBJ2-1; clone size: few
CDR3 protein: CAWIMGGARNTIYF; CDR3 DNA: TGTGCCTGGATCATGGGGGGCGCCAGAAACACCATATATTTT; V gene: TRBV30; D gene: .; J gene: TRBJ1-3; clone size: .
CDR3 protein: CAWRTGTGNEKLFF; CDR3 DNA: TGTGCCTGGAGGACCGGGACAGGGAATGAAAAACTGTTTTTT; V gene: TRBV30; D gene: TRBD1; J gene: TRBJ1-4; clone size: few
CDR3 protein: CASSQGHRPEKYF; CDR3 DNA: TGCGCCAGCAGTCAAGGACACCGCCCGGAGAAGTACTTC; V gene: TRBV23-1; D gene: .; J gene: TRBJ2-7; clone size: few
CDR3 protein: CAIRDPQETQYF; CDR3 DNA: TGTGCCATTCGGGATCCACAAGAGACCCAGTACTTC; V gene: TRBV6-5; D gene: .; J gene: TRBJ2-5; clone size: few
CDR3 protein: CASSLYGSTHGGKETQYF; CDR3 DNA: TGTGCCAGCAGCTTATATGGCTCCACCCACGGAGGGAAAGAGACCCAGTACTTC; V gene: TRBV7-9; D gene: .; J gene: TRBJ2-5; clone size: .
CDR3 protein: CATSRDGGDESRYGYTF; CDR3 DNA: TGTGCCACCAGCAGAGATGGAGGGGACGAGAGCCGCTATGGCTACACCTTC; V gene: TRBV15; D gene: .; J gene: TRBJ1-2; clone size: few
CDR3 protein: CASSMVFQETQYF; CDR3 DNA: TGTGCCAGTAGTATGGTCTTCCAAGAGACCCAGTACTTC; V gene: TRBV19; D gene: .; J gene: TRBJ2-5; clone size: .
CDR3 protein: CATSRVASGANVLTF; CDR3 DNA: TGTGCCACCAGCAGAGTGGCCTCTGGGGCCAACGTCCTGACTTTC; V gene: TRBV15; D gene: .; J gene: TRBJ2-6; clone size: few
CDR3 protein: CASRPAGGQMNEQFF; CDR3 DNA: TGTGCCAGCAGACCGGCGGGGGGGCAAATGAATGAGCAGTTCTTC; V gene: TRBV9; D gene: TRBD2; J gene: TRBJ2-1; clone size: few
CDR3 protein: CAWSRTANQPQHF; CDR3 DNA: TGTGCCTGGAGTCGGACCGCTAATCAGCCCCAGCATTTT; V gene: TRBV30; D gene: .; J gene: TRBJ1-5; clone size: .
CDR3 protein: CASDDREAGNTIYF; CDR3 DNA: TGTGCCAGCGACGACAGGGAAGCTGGAAACACCATATATTTT; V gene: TRBV2; D gene: TRBD1; J gene: TRBJ1-3; clone size: .